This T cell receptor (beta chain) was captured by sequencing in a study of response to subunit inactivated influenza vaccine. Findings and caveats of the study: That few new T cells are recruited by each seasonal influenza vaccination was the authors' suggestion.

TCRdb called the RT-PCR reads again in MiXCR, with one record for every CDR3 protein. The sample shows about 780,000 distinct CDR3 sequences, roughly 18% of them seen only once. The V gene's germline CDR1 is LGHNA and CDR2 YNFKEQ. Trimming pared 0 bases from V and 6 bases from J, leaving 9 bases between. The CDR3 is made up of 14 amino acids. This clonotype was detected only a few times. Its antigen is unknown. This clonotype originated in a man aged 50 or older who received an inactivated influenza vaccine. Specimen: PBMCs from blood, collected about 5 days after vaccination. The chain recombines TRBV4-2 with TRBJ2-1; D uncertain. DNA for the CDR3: TGTGCCAGCAGCCAAGATCTTGCGATCAATGAGCAGTTCTTC. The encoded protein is CASSQDLAINEQFF.